Listed below are T cell receptor beta chains from one sample, sequenced in a study of metastatic and nonmetastatic thyroid tumors. MiXCR re-clonotyped the PCR reads for TCRdb. The sample lists some 16,000 clones, roughly 23% occurring once. The sample comprised tumor tissue. The receptors come from a female donor with papillary thyroid cancer or a benign thyroid nodule (not recorded which). Some clones in this sample may be carry-over from other donors' samples. The CDR3 runs from the conserved cysteine through the conserved F or W. Fields, in order: V gene, clone size, J gene, D gene, CDR3 protein, CDR3 DNA. A D gene is named only where the DNA matches it firmly. Size is omitted from some rows. Given values are once, few, many or a class for expanded clones.

TRBV6-5	.	TRBJ2-7	.	CARSYDTNHEQYF	TGTGCCAGAAGTTACGACACCAACCACGAGCAGTACTTC
TRBV7-3	.	TRBJ2-2	.	CASSSGPNTGELFF	TGTGCCAGCAGCTCGGGACCGAACACCGGGGAGCTGTTTTTT
TRBV30	.	TRBJ1-2	.	CAWIGPGLGYGYTF	TGTGCCTGGATCGGTCCAGGATTAGGATATGGCTACACCTTC
TRBV7-3	.	TRBJ2-3	.	CASSLAVDMQYF	TGTGCCAGCAGCTTAGCCGTAGATATGCAGTATTTT
TRBV19	many	TRBJ2-3	.	CASSFSSGTQYF	TGTGCCAGTAGTTTCTCTTCTGGTACGCAGTATTTT
TRBV20-1	medium-sized	TRBJ2-7	.	CSASAPVGNSYEQYF	TGCAGTGCTAGCGCACCGGTGGGGAACTCCTACGAGCAGTACTTC
TRBV7-6	.	TRBJ1-1	.	CASSLESYTEAFF	TGTGCCAGCAGCTTAGAGTCTTACACTGAAGCTTTCTTT
TRBV5-5	.	TRBJ2-2	.	CASSFWDTGELFF	TGTGCCAGCAGCTTTTGGGACACCGGGGAGCTGTTTTTT
TRBV12-3/TRBV12-4	.	TRBJ2-1	TRBD2	CASSLGLAGGTIVGNEQFF	TGTGCCAGCAGTCTAGGACTAGCGGGAGGGACAATAGTCGGGAATGAGCAGTTCTTC
TRBV3-1	.	TRBJ1-4	.	CASSRPSRGAGEKLFF	TGTGCCAGCAGCCGACCCTCCCGTGGGGCGGGTGAAAAACTGTTTTTT
TRBV4-1	.	TRBJ2-2	.	CASSQFGGTNTGELFF	TGCGCCAGCAGCCAATTCGGCGGGACGAACACCGGGGAGCTGTTTTTT
TRBV6-2/TRBV6-3	.	TRBJ2-2	TRBD2	CASSISSGRNTGELFF	TGTGCCAGCAGTATTTCTAGCGGGAGGAACACCGGGGAGCTGTTTTTT
TRBV27	few	TRBJ2-6	.	CASSLSISGSWANVQTF	TGTGCCAGCAGTTTATCGATAAGCGGCTCTTGGGCCAACGTCCAGACTTTC
TRBV18	many	TRBJ1-1	.	CASSPGTEAFF	TGTGCCAGCTCACCCGGGACAGAAGCTTTCTTT
TRBV5-1	medium-sized	TRBJ1-6	.	CASSSRGGSYNSPLHF	TGCGCCAGCAGCTCCCGCGGGGGCTCCTATAATTCACCCCTCCACTTT
TRBV7-3	.	TRBJ1-5	TRBD1	CATTGGTGVYSNQPQHF	TGTGCCACCACCGGCGGGACAGGGGTTTATAGCAATCAGCCCCAGCATTTT